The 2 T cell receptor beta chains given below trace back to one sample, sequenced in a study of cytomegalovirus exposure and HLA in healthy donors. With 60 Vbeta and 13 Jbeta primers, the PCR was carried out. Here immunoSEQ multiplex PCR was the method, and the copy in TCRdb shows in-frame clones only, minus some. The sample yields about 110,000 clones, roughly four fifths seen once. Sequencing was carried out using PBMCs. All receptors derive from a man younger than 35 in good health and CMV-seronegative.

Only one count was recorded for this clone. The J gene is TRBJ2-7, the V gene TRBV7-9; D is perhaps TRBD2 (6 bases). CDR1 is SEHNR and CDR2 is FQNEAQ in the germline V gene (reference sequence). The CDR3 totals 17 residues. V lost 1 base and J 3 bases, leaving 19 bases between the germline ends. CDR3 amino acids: CASSLVPTGTGNYEQYF. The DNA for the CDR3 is TGTGCCAGCAGCTTAGTACCCACCGGGACTGGAAACTACGAGCAGTACTTC.

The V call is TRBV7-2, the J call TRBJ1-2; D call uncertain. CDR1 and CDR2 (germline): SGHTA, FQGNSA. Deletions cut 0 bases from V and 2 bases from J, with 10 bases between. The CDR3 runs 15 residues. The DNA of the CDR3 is TGTGCCAGCAGCTTAGCGTTCAGTGCAAACTATGGCTACACCTTC. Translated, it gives CASSLAFSANYGYTF.